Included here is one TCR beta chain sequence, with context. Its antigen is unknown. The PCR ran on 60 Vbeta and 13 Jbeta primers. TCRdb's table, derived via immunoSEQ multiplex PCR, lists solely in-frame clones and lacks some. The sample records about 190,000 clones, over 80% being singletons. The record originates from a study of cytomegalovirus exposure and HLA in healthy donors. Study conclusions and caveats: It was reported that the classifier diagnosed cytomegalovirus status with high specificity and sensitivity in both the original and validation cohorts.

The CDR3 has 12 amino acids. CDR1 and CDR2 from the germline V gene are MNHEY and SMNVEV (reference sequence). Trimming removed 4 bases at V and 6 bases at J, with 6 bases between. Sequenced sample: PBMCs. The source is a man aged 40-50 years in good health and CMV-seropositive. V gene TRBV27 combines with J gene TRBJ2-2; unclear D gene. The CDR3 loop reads CASSSHPGELFF. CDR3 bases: TGTGCCAGCAGTTCCCATCCCGGGGAGCTGTTTTTT.